The next 16 T cell receptor beta chains were all read from a single sample in a study of blood T cell repertoires in COVID-19. TCRdb's copy holds only in-frame clones and misses some; the assay was immunoSEQ multiplex PCR. Here the sample spans some 210,000 clones, about 88% being singletons. Sequenced sample: peripheral blood. These receptors originate from a woman aged 40 to 49 who had recovered from COVID-19.

The chain uses TRBV27 and TRBJ2-3, with a weak D call TRBD1 (6 bases). Germline loops: CDR1 MNHEY, CDR2 SMNVEV (reference sequence). The CDR3 totals 16 residues. The germline V and J ends were trimmed by 6 bases and 0 bases, with 16 bases remaining between them. DNA of the CDR3: TGTGCCAGCAGCGGAGGATGGGGGCTAAGCACAGATACGCAGTATTTT. The encoded protein is CASSGGWGLSTDTQYF.

This CDR3 reads CASSKTSGIIDSYNEQFF. For the CDR3, the DNA is TGTGCCAGTAGTAAGACTAGCGGGATAATTGACTCCTACAATGAGCAGTTCTTC. The chain is built from TRBV19 and TRBJ2-1; 11 bases are shared with TRBD2. CDR1 LNHDA and CDR2 SQIVND come from the germline V gene (reference sequence). V was clipped by 4 bases and J by 0 bases; unmatched bases: 8. This CDR3 is 18 amino acids long.

This clone was seen a handful of times. V is TRBV6-5 and J is TRBJ2-7; 9 bases align to TRBD2. From germline, CDR1 is MNHEY and CDR2 SVGAGI. The V and J ends lost 9 bases and 9 bases, in that order; junction bases with no gene match: 15. CDR3 length: 14 residues. The CDR3 sequence is CASSGGGPSDGQYF. The DNA for the CDR3 is TGTGCCAGTAGCGGGGGCGGCCCGTCTGACGGGCAGTACTTC.

V is TRBV11-1 and J is TRBJ2-2; 7 nucleotides agree with TRBD2. This CDR3 region has 16 residues. Unmatched junction bases numbered 5, after V lost 1 base and J lost 3 bases. The germline V gene encodes CDR1 SGHAT and CDR2 FQDESV (reference sequence). This CDR3 is CASSLESGIYTGELFF. The CDR3 nucleotides read TGTGCCAGCAGCTTAGAAAGCGGGATATACACCGGGGAGCTGTTTTTT.

This rearrangement joins TRBV5-6 to TRBJ2-7, with 7 positions matching TRBD2. J lost 6 bases, V lost 1 base, and 13 bases had no gene match. The CDR3 runs to 16 residues. Looked up from germline, CDR1 is SGHDT and CDR2 is YYEEEE. CDR3 sequence: CASSLSGGSLGGEQYF. The CDR3, as DNA: TGTGCCAGCAGCTTGTCCGGCGGGAGCTTAGGTGGCGAGCAGTACTTC.

This clone has only a few counts. This chain uses TRBV3-1 (or the pseudogene TRBV3-2) with TRBJ1-1; TRBD1 matches 9 bases. The V and J ends lost 1 base and 5 bases, in that order; junction bases with no gene match: 5. The CDR3 length is 15 residues. Germline assignment: CDR1 LGHDT and CDR2 YNNKEL (reference sequence). Here the CDR3 reads CASSQGTGEWTEAFF. CDR3 DNA: TGTGCCAGCAGCCAAGGGACAGGGGAATGGACTGAAGCTTTCTTT.

The chain couples TRBV11-3 to TRBJ2-3; 12 nucleotides match TRBD2. The V segment lost 1 base and the J segment 5 bases; nucleotides outside the gene matches: 4. The CDR3 runs 16 residues. Germline-derived CDR1 and CDR2 are SGHNT and YENEEA. The CDR3, as DNA: TGTGCCAGCAGCTTAGGACTAGCGGGAGCTAAAGATACGCAGTATTTT. It yields the protein CASSLGLAGAKDTQYF.

V is TRBV5-4 and J is TRBJ1-6, with 9 positions matching TRBD1. Germline loops: CDR1 SGHNT, CDR2 YYREEE (reference sequence). The CDR3 is 16 residues long. The V and J ends lost 4 bases and 13 bases, in that order; junction bases with no gene match: 15. The CDR3 coding sequence is TGTGCCAGCAGCAGATCACAGGGGGCTTTAGTTACCCCCCTCCACTTT. Amino acid sequence: CASSRSQGALVTPLHF.

The rearrangement links TRBV13 to TRBJ2-7, with D perhaps matching TRBD1 (5 bases). Between the trimmed V and J ends, which lost 2 bases and 6 bases, there was a span of 11 bases. The CDR3 is 13 amino acids. Per the germline V gene, CDR1 is PRHDT and CDR2 is FYEKMQ (reference sequence). DNA of the CDR3: TGTGCCAGCAGCTTACGATCAGGGTCCGAGCAGTACTTC. It codes for CASSLRSGSEQYF.

This clone was recorded only once. The V call is TRBV27, the J call TRBJ2-7; D is ambiguous. CDR1 MNHEY and CDR2 SMNVEV come from the germline V gene (reference sequence). The CDR3 spans 13 residues. Between the trimmed V and J ends, which lost 5 bases and 8 bases, there was a span of 16 bases. The CDR3 DNA reads TGTGCCAGCAGTATCACCCGGGTGGGTAAGCAGTACTTC. Translating it yields CASSITRVGKQYF.

The CDR3 DNA sequence: TGTGCCAGCAGCCCTAGGACGGGAAATTCACCCCTCCACTTT. Protein product: CASSPRTGNSPLHF. The rearrangement joins TRBV14 to TRBJ1-6; D call uncertain. The CDR3 runs to 14 residues. The germline V and J ends were trimmed by 4 bases and 7 bases, with 11 bases remaining between them. Germline loops: CDR1 SGHDN, CDR2 FVKESK.

The rearrangement joins TRBV28 to TRBJ2-5; TRBD1 matches 8 bases. Losses at the gene ends were 4 bases for V and 4 bases for J; bases not matched to a gene: 8. The V gene's germline CDR1 is MDHEN and CDR2 SYDVKM. The CDR3 sequence is 15 residues long. DNA of the CDR3: TGTGCCAGCAGTTCCGGGACAGGAATAACAGAGACCCAGTACTTC. Residues: CASSSGTGITETQYF.

V is TRBV19 and J is TRBJ1-2; 7 positions agree with TRBD1. Trimming at V came to 5 bases and at J to 6 bases, leaving 6 bases not matched to a gene. This CDR3 contains 13 residues. Germline CDR1 and CDR2: LNHDA and SQIVND (reference sequence). This chain's CDR3 is CASSSTGEDGYTF. DNA for the CDR3: TGTGCCAGTAGTTCAACAGGGGAGGATGGCTACACCTTC.

The V call is TRBV7-9, the J call TRBJ1-2; the D gene is possibly TRBD1 (6 bases). This CDR3 comprises 15 residues. V was pared by 3 bases and J by 6 bases, with 17 bases between. Per germline, CDR1 SEHNR and CDR2 FQNEAQ (reference sequence). The CDR3 here is CASSLGAQSWDGYTF. The DNA of the CDR3 is TGTGCCAGCAGCTTGGGGGCCCAGTCATGGGATGGCTACACCTTC.

The chain carries TRBV6-5 and TRBJ2-1, with 10 bases that match TRBD1. The V gene's germline CDR1 is MNHEY and CDR2 SVGAGI. Trimming took 5 bases from V and 5 from J; bases not matched to a gene: 6. This CDR3 has 15 residues. CDR3: CASSRTGQGNNEQFF. The CDR3 DNA is TGTGCCAGCAGTCGTACGGGACAGGGGAACAATGAGCAGTTCTTC.

CDR3 amino acids: CASSEGTSGSNEQFF. CDR3 nucleotides: TGTGCCAGTAGCGAAGGGACTAGCGGTAGTAATGAGCAGTTCTTC. This chain links TRBV19 with TRBJ2-1, with 11 bases identical to TRBD2. After removal of 6 bases from V and 7 bases from J, the junction contained 8 bases not matched to a gene. Germline assignment: CDR1 LNHDA and CDR2 SQIVND (reference sequence). CDR3 length equals 15 residues.